The 10 T cell receptor beta chains below come from one sample, sequenced in a study of response to subunit inactivated influenza vaccine. TCRdb reprocessed the RT-PCR reads via MiXCR and lists one record per CDR3 protein. The table includes hundreds of thousands of distinct CDR3 sequences, around 11% detected once. These data were also reused for a study on T cells expressing NK-cell markers. Turning to that study: 5'RACE template switching with UMIs generated TCR beta cDNA.

The sequenced sample was PBMCs from blood, obtained on the day of vaccination. The receptors were sampled from a man aged 50 to 60 who received an inactivated influenza vaccine.

The CDR3 sequence: CASSQDRISPDTQYF. In DNA, the CDR3 is TGTGCCAGCAGCCAAGACAGGATTTCACCAGATACGCAGTATTTT. This rearrangement joins TRBV4-2 to TRBJ2-3; D uncertain. The CDR3 loop spans 15 amino acids. Germline V CDR1 and CDR2: LGHNA, YNFKEQ. Trimming removed 0 bases from V and 4 bases from J, with 11 bases in between.

V and J are TRBV9 and TRBJ2-3; D is undetermined. Trimming took 0 bases from V and 3 from J, leaving 8 bases between them. Germline V gene sequence: CDR1 SGDLS, CDR2 YYNGEE. The CDR3 is 14 residues long. The CDR3 DNA follows: TGTGCCAGCAGCGTAGAAGGGTGGACAGATACGCAGTATTTT. Protein product: CASSVEGWTDTQYF.

This clonotype was recorded a few times. A junction end diverges from the germline sequence, so it may reflect a read error. This rearrangement joins TRBV3-1 to TRBJ1-1; 11 bases fit TRBD1. CDR1 LGHDT and CDR2 YNNKEL come from the germline V gene (reference sequence). There are 14 residues in the CDR3. The CDR3 spells CASRQGQGATEAFF. DNA for the CDR3: TGTGCCAGCAGGCAAGGACAGGGGGCCACTGAAGCTTTCTTT.

The chain combines TRBV15 with TRBJ2-7; 7 bases fit TRBD1. Trimming cost V 6 bases and J 4 bases; bases outside gene matches: 3. The CDR3 sequence is 12 residues long. The germline V gene encodes CDR1 LNHNV and CDR2 YYDKDF (reference sequence). CDR3 sequence: CATSSTGYEQYF. CDR3 DNA sequence: TGTGCCACCAGTTCGACAGGGTACGAGCAGTACTTC.

This clonotype was observed a handful of times. V is TRBV18 and J is TRBJ2-7; D gene ambiguous. V was clipped by 3 bases and J by 2 bases, with 14 bases between them. Germline V gives CDR1 KGHSH, CDR2 LQKENI. The CDR3 is 15 residues long. The CDR3, as DNA: TGTGCCAGCTCACCGGCCGGGTCTACCACCTACGAGCAGTACTTC. This encodes CASSPAGSTTYEQYF.

This clonotype appeared a few times. The genes are TRBV27 and TRBJ2-3; weak D call: TRBD1 (6 bases). Germline assignment: CDR1 MNHEY and CDR2 SMNVEV (reference sequence). V was clipped by 7 bases and J by 7 bases, with 21 bases between them. The CDR3 loop spans 15 amino acids. CDR3 DNA sequence: TGTGCCAGCACCACCAACAGGGTCTCGGCGCATACGCAGTATTTT. Its translation is CASTTNRVSAHTQYF.

This clonotype is a singleton in its sample. The rearrangement joins TRBV7-9 to TRBJ2-3; D tentatively reads TRBD1 or TRBD2 (6 bases each). This CDR3 is built from 13 residues. Looked up from germline, CDR1 is SEHNR and CDR2 is FQNEAQ (reference sequence). V lost 7 bases to trimming and J lost 6 bases, with 14 bases between them. CDR3 coding DNA: TGTGCCAGCACCCCCACGGGGGCTGATACGCAGTATTTT. Amino acids: CASTPTGADTQYF.

This clonotype turned up a few times. The chain joins TRBV21-1 to TRBJ2-5; the listed D gene, TRBD2, was not tested against the DNA. TRBV21-1 represents a pseudogene. The CDR3 is 15 amino acids. The CDR3, as DNA: TGTGCCAGCAGCAAAGTTCGGAGGGTCAGAGAGACCCAGTACTTC. This gives the protein CASSKVRRVRETQYF.

The V gene is TRBV28, the J gene TRBJ1-2; D ambiguous. Deletions cut 4 bases from V and 4 bases from J, with 13 bases between. Germline lookup yields CDR1 MDHEN and CDR2 SYDVKM. The CDR3 totals 14 residues. CDR3: CASSYVSISYGYTF. In DNA form, the CDR3 reads TGTGCCAGCAGTTATGTCAGTATCAGCTATGGCTACACCTTC.

The sample holds a few counts of this clonotype. V and J are TRBV24-1 and TRBJ2-7, with a weak D call TRBD1 (5 bases). V lost 9 bases and J 3 bases, leaving 11 bases between the germline ends. Germline V CDR1 and CDR2: KGHDR, SFDVKD. This CDR3 region has 12 residues. CDR3 bases: TGTGCCACCGCTGACAGAAACTACGAGCAGTACTTC. Translation gives CATADRNYEQYF.